This T cell receptor (beta chain) emerged from a study of cytomegalovirus exposure and HLA in healthy donors. Those who donated were healthy bone marrow donors. Study-wide findings and caveats: Rare TCR sequences predominated, though certain public TCRs were found in many donors. For most TCR beta V segments, an earlier analysis put the productive rate at about 87% or about 30% of the time.

60 Vbeta and 13 Jbeta primers were used in PCR. Profiled with immunoSEQ multiplex PCR; TCRdb holds only in-frame clones, not every one. This sample has 150,000 to 200,000 clones; around three quarters occur once, and the top ten carry roughly 2.1%. To note about this clone: Its antigen is still unknown.

CDR3 length equals 15 residues. Germline V CDR1 and CDR2: MNHEY, SVGAGI. Between the trimmed V and J ends, which lost 5 bases and 0 bases, there was a span of 13 bases. This chain joins TRBV6-5 and TRBJ1-1, with D possibly TRBD1 on 6 matching bases. This TCR derives from a woman aged 30 to 39 in good health and CMV-seropositive. The sample taken for sequencing was PBMCs. CDR3: CASSRNRELNTEAFF. The CDR3 nucleotides are TGTGCCAGCAGTCGAAACAGGGAATTGAACACTGAAGCTTTCTTT.